The rows below give T cell receptor beta chains drawn from one sample of a study of cytomegalovirus exposure and HLA in healthy donors. Produced via immunoSEQ multiplex PCR; TCRdb's table is partial and in-frame only. The sample records about 140,000 clones, almost 85% being singletons. Sample: PBMCs. Receptors were obtained from a man under 40 in good health and CMV-seropositive. Each CDR3 is given with its conserved first and last residue. A D gene is named only where the DNA matches it firmly. Rows may omit the clone size; those that give it use once, few, many or a size class.

cdr3_length	clone_size	j_call	v_call	d_call	cdr3_aa	cdr3_nt
15	-	TRBJ2-3	TRBV11-3	-	CASRSTRERTDTQYF	TGTGCCAGCAGATCCACCCGCGAGCGCACAGATACGCAGTATTTT
15	few	TRBJ1-5	TRBV6-1	-	CASSEAVGQNQPQHF	TGTGCCAGCAGTGAAGCCGTGGGCCAGAATCAGCCCCAGCATTTT
14	-	TRBJ2-7	TRBV5-1	-	CASSSGPTSYEQYF	TGCGCCAGCAGCTCAGGCCCAACCTCCTACGAGCAGTACTTC
15	-	TRBJ2-1	TRBV6-4	TRBD2	CASSPSGGSLGEQFF	TGTGCCAGCAGTCCAAGCGGGGGGTCGTTGGGTGAGCAGTTCTTC
16	few	TRBJ1-2	TRBV4-2	-	CASSQGTSRVDYGYTF	TGTGCCAGCAGCCAAGGGACAAGTAGGGTTGACTATGGCTACACCTTC
15	-	TRBJ1-5	TRBV11-2	-	CASSLDLQGSRPQHF	TGTGCCAGCAGCTTAGATTTACAGGGTTCGCGGCCCCAGCATTTT
16	-	TRBJ1-2	TRBV18	-	CASSPEAGLFNYGYTF	TGTGCCAGCTCACCGGAAGCAGGGTTATTCAACTATGGCTACACCTTC
15	-	TRBJ2-1	TRBV7-9	TRBD1	CASSTLGTGGHEQFF	TGTGCCAGCAGCACCCTCGGGACAGGGGGGCATGAGCAGTTCTTC
16	-	TRBJ2-3	TRBV4-1	TRBD2	CASSQKGAGEIDTQYF	TGCGCCAGCAGCCAAAAGGGAGCGGGAGAAATAGATACGCAGTATTTT
14	-	TRBJ1-1	TRBV19	-	CASSIVNERAEAFF	TGTGCCAGTAGTATAGTTAACGAACGGGCTGAAGCTTTCTTT
15	-	TRBJ2-7	TRBV5-4	-	CASSSTRAPSYEQYF	TGTGCCAGCAGCTCGACTCGCGCCCCCTCCTACGAGCAGTACTTC
17	-	TRBJ2-7	TRBV5-5	TRBD1	CASSLGSTGFALYEQYF	TGTGCCAGCAGCTTGGGATCGACAGGGTTTGCTCTCTACGAGCAGTACTTC
12	few	TRBJ1-3	TRBV6-1	-	CASKEGSGTIYF	TGTGCCAGCAAGGAGGGAAGTGGGACCATATATTTT
16	-	TRBJ2-5	TRBV9	TRBD2	CASSEQGLAGAETQYF	TGTGCCAGCAGCGAGCAGGGACTAGCGGGCGCCGAGACCCAGTACTTC
14	-	TRBJ1-1	TRBV28	TRBD1	CASSLIQGGSEAFF	TGTGCCAGCAGTTTAATACAGGGGGGGTCTGAAGCTTTCTTT
14	-	TRBJ2-4	TRBV19	-	CASSIFSGEDIQYF	TGTGCCAGTAGTATTTTCTCAGGGGAAGACATTCAGTACTTC
13	-	TRBJ2-6	TRBV19	-	CASTYSPANVLTF	TGTGCCAGTACCTATAGCCCGGCCAACGTCCTGACTTTC
16	-	TRBJ2-7	TRBV5-4	TRBD2	CASSYGAGGASYEQYF	TGTGCCAGCAGCTATGGCGCGGGGGGCGCATCCTACGAGCAGTACTTC
16	-	TRBJ2-6	TRBV4-1	TRBD1	CASSQTGVGGANVLTF	TGCGCCAGCAGCCAAACAGGGGTAGGTGGGGCCAACGTCCTGACTTTC
14	-	TRBJ2-7	TRBV27	TRBD2	CASSLLGTSGSTYF	TGTGCCAGCAGTTTACTAGGGACTAGCGGGAGTACGTACTTC